This TCR beta chain was sequenced in a study of liver allograft versus peripheral blood T cells (TCRdb year 2020). Regarding the research as a whole: The study compared the T cell receptor repertoires present in transplanted livers with the repertoires present in the peripheral blood of liver transplant recipients. On the study overall, not on this receptor specifically: T cell receptor repertoires inside liver allografts were reported to differ from those detected in peripheral blood.

Measured from the cysteine to the phenylalanine, the CDR3 is 12 residues long. This entry keeps only the CDR3 DNA: 36 bases, framed from base 1. Relative to germline, V is 7 bases shorter and J is 5 bases shorter, with 11 bases between their ends. The CDR1 and CDR2 encoded by the germline V gene are SQVTM and ANQGSEA. Instrument used: Illumina MiSeq. In-frame beta chains were kept once TCRdb had trimmed the public reads at Q25 with fastp and called clones with MiXCR. A single entry per CDR3 protein holds the most common genes and DNA from its merged rows. The table for this sample lists about 2,300 distinct CDR3 sequences; 15% to 20% of them were counted only once. The ten largest clonotypes hold approximately 15% of the sample. This clonotype is characterized as medium-sized (0.01 to 0.1%). The target of this receptor is not known. Qualities for individual bases were not recorded, and no much larger clone is one base off.

The chain is encoded by TRBV29-1 joined to TRBJ1-4; perhaps TRBD1 is the D gene, with 5 bases matching. The clonotype comes from a human patient who had a liver transplant. Following transplantation, T cells from the graft donor may be among those present. The CDR3 corresponds to CSAMGDNEKLFF. The DNA sequence is TGCAGCGCTATGGGGGACAATGAAAAACTGTTTTTT.